This T cell receptor (beta chain) stems from a study of cytomegalovirus exposure and HLA in healthy donors. In the PCR, 60 Vbeta and 13 Jbeta primers were used. TCRdb's copy holds only in-frame clones and misses some; the assay was immunoSEQ multiplex PCR. The sample consists of 100,000 to 150,000 clones, about two thirds of them appearing once. Trimming pared 3 bases from V and 4 bases from J, leaving 10 bases between. Germline-derived CDR1 and CDR2 are SNHLY and FYNNEI. The CDR3 consists of 14 residues. Regarding this clone: The antigen is undetermined.

Study-level points and caveats: Immune exposure information comprised only CMV serostatus. Presence/absence results assume similar sequencing depth per donor, which may not hold.

The chain carries TRBV2 and TRBJ1-3; D is uncertain. The specimen sequenced was PBMCs. The receptor comes from a man in his sixties in good health and CMV-seropositive. The CDR3 nucleotides read TGTGCCAGCAGTGACCCCAGCGCCGGAAACACCATATATTTT. It translates to CASSDPSAGNTIYF.